Below, 32 T cell receptor beta chains from the same sample are listed, as sequenced in a study of T cells in Graves' hyperthyroidism and ophthalmopathy. Amplification of TCR beta CDR3 regions used RNA as the template. Carried out on the TCR CDR3, a first-round RT-PCR used the HTBI primer set. From the multiplex PCR reads, TCRdb called clonotypes with MiXCR, one entry per CDR3 protein. The sample lists about 560,000 distinct CDR3 sequences; roughly 17% were seen once. The sequencing input was blood. These receptors originate from a woman in her late teens or twenties with Graves' hyperthyroidism.

This clonotype was observed at least ten times. This rearrangement joins TRBV30 to TRBJ2-1; a possible D gene is TRBD1 (6 bases). The CDR3 covers 11 residues. Germline V gene data show CDR1 as GTSNPN and CDR2 as SVGIG (reference sequence). Trimming left V 3 bases short and J 7 bases short, with 7 bases between. CDR3 bases: TGTGCCTGGAGACAGGGTAATGAGCAGTTCTTC. Translation gives CAWRQGNEQFF.

As regards this clonotype: One end of the junction is discordant with germline, which a read error may explain. This chain connects TRBV10-3 to TRBJ2-1; the D gene is possibly TRBD2 (6 bases). Looked up from germline, CDR1 is ENHRY and CDR2 is SYGVKD. The CDR3 is made up of 15 amino acids. This chain's CDR3 is CAISESGLERAEQLF. The CDR3, as DNA: TGTGCCATCAGTGAGTCGGGACTTGAGCGGGCTGAGCAGCTCTTC.

The sample holds a few counts of this clonotype. The V gene is TRBV12-3 or TRBV12-4, the J gene TRBJ2-3; 7 bases agree with TRBD1. CDR3 size: 14 residues. Losses at the gene ends were 6 bases for V and 3 bases for J; bases not matched to a gene: 6. CDR3 in amino acids: CASSPGQITDTQYF. The CDR3, as DNA: TGTGCCAGCAGCCCGGGACAGATAACAGATACGCAGTATTTT.

In this sample, this clonotype turned up once. The CDR3: CASFRDSRGTGELFF. The CDR3 bases are TGTGCCAGTTTCCGGGACAGCCGGGGCACCGGGGAGCTGTTTTTT. The rearrangement links TRBV19 to TRBJ2-2, with 7 bases identical to TRBD1. Germline V gene lookup returns CDR1 LNHDA and CDR2 SQIVND (reference sequence). Trimming cost V 8 bases and J 4 bases; bases outside gene matches: 10. The CDR3 runs to 15 residues.

This clonotype was seen at least ten times. The chain combines TRBV7-8 with TRBJ2-1; maybe TRBD1 (5 bases). Germline V lookup: CDR1 SGHVS, CDR2 FQNEAQ. V lost 3 bases, J lost 4 bases, and 25 bases lay in between. This CDR3 contains 19 residues. DNA for the CDR3: TGTGCCAGCAGCTTCACTGCCCGCTTACTCGATTCAGGGTACAATGAGCAGTTCTTC. It translates to CASSFTARLLDSGYNEQFF.

This clonotype came up a few times. This chain connects TRBV27 to TRBJ2-7; a weak D match, TRBD1 (5 bases). Germline values: CDR1 MNHEY, CDR2 SMNVEV (reference sequence). Trimming removed 6 bases from V and 0 bases from J, with 15 bases in between. The CDR3 has 15 residues. The CDR3 loop reads CASRRPQGSSYEQYF. DNA for the CDR3: TGTGCCAGCAGAAGGCCGCAGGGTAGCTCCTACGAGCAGTACTTC.

This clonotype has just a few counts. The chain employs TRBV12-3 or TRBV12-4 and TRBJ1-3; possible D gene TRBD1, 6 bases. V lost 8 bases to trimming and J lost 0 bases, with 17 bases between them. The CDR3 is 16 amino acids. Written as DNA, the CDR3 is TGTGCCAGCCAAGGGGGGGTCACCGCCTCTGGAAACACCATATATTTT. Protein sequence: CASQGGVTASGNTIYF.

The rearrangement links TRBV11-2 to TRBJ2-1, with 12 bases identical to TRBD2. There are 17 residues in the CDR3. Germline CDR1 is SGHAT and CDR2 is FQNNGV. After removal of 0 bases from V and 6 bases from J, the junction contained 6 bases not matched to a gene. The CDR3 region has the DNA TGTGCCAGCAGCTTAGATATTGGACTAGCGGGATCCAATGAGCAGTTCTTC. Translating gives CASSLDIGLAGSNEQFF. Supplemented by reference TRBV11-2 and TRBJ2-1, the full variable domain reads EAGVAQSPRYKIIEKRQSVAFWCNPISGHATLYWYQQILGQGPKLLIQFQNNGVVDDSQLPKDRFSAERLKGVDSTLKIQPAKLEDSAVYLCASSLDIGLAGSNEQFFGPGTRLTVL.

The rearrangement links TRBV11-2 to TRBJ2-7; 10 bases align to TRBD2. V lost 5 bases and J lost 3; bases outside the gene matches: 16. Germline V lookup: CDR1 SGHAT, CDR2 FQNNGV. This CDR3 region has 18 residues. DNA for the CDR3: TGTGCCAGCAGCCCGATCAGACGGAAGCGGGAGGGGGGCTACGAGCAGTACTTC. Its translation: CASSPIRRKREGGYEQYF.

This clonotype was counted at least ten times. The rearrangement links TRBV5-1 to TRBJ2-3; D is perhaps TRBD1 or TRBD2 (5 bases each). The length of the CDR3 is 17 residues. V lost 0 bases and J lost 2, with 16 bases in between. CDR1 and CDR2 from the germline V gene are SGHRS and YFSETQ. This chain's CDR3 is CASSLAVLTGATDTQYF. The DNA of the CDR3 is TGCGCCAGCAGCTTGGCCGTCCTAACCGGGGCCACAGATACGCAGTATTTT.

The J gene is TRBJ2-2, the V gene TRBV6-4; D gene uncertain. V gave up 6 bases and J gave up 1 base, with 6 bases separating them. Germline lookup yields CDR1 MRHNA and CDR2 SNTAGT. CDR3 size: 13 residues. CDR3 nucleotides: TGTGCCAGCAGCGCACAGAACACCGGGGAGCTGTTTTTT. Its translation is CASSAQNTGELFF.

In its sample, this clonotype was seen many times. This chain connects TRBV11-3 to TRBJ1-3, with D perhaps matching TRBD1 (5 bases). Germline V lookup: CDR1 SGHNT, CDR2 YENEEA. The CDR3 length is 16 residues. V gave up 1 base and J gave up 0 bases, with 10 bases separating them. CDR3 loop: CASSLVGTSSGNTIYF. The CDR3 DNA follows: TGTGCCAGCAGCTTAGTAGGGACGAGCTCTGGAAACACCATATATTTT.

Many counts were recorded for this clonotype. The chain links TRBV6-5 to TRBJ1-1; 7 bases map to TRBD1. The V gene's germline CDR1 is MNHEY and CDR2 SVGAGI. The ends lost 2 bases at V and 1 base at J; junction bases unmatched: 4. The CDR3 is made up of 15 amino acids. For the CDR3, the DNA is TGTGCCAGCAGTTACGGGGGGGACAGGAACACTGAAGCTTTCTTT. This codes for CASSYGGDRNTEAFF.

This clonotype has ten or more counts. The rearrangement joins TRBV7-8 to TRBJ2-7, with D perhaps given as TRBD1 or TRBD2 (5 bases each). V lost 5 bases and J lost 6, with 23 bases in between. Germline V gene sequence: CDR1 SGHVS, CDR2 FQNEAQ. The CDR3 is made up of 16 amino acids. CDR3 protein: CASSEPRALAFREQYF. CDR3 nucleotides: TGTGCCAGCAGCGAACCCAGGGCCCTAGCTTTTCGCGAGCAGTACTTC.

Ten or more counts support this clonotype. The chain links TRBV3-1 to TRBJ2-1; a possible D gene is TRBD2 (5 bases). Trimming removed 4 bases from V and 1 base from J, with 17 bases in between. This CDR3 contains 17 residues. CDR1 LGHDT and CDR2 YNNKEL come from the germline V gene (reference sequence). CDR3 in amino acids: CASSRQRAGPSYNEQFF. CDR3 nucleotides: TGTGCCAGCAGCCGCCAAAGGGCGGGCCCATCCTACAATGAGCAGTTCTTC.

This chain links TRBV19 with TRBJ2-5; 10 bases match TRBD2. Trimming at V came to 0 bases and at J to 2 bases, leaving 12 bases not matched to a gene. Per germline, CDR1 LNHDA and CDR2 SQIVND (reference sequence). The CDR3 is 19 amino acids. CDR3 amino acids: CASSIEGGSSGSTQETQYF. Written as DNA, the CDR3 is TGTGCCAGTAGTATAGAGGGTGGCTCTAGCGGGAGTACTCAAGAGACCCAGTACTTC.

The J gene is TRBJ2-1, the V gene TRBV5-1; 9 positions agree with TRBD1. This CDR3 spans 16 amino acids. The J segment lost 6 bases and the V segment lost 2 bases, leaving 9 bases of the junction unmatched. The germline gives CDR1 SGHRS, CDR2 YFSETQ. The CDR3 here is CASSFTAGTGLNEQFF. DNA of the CDR3: TGCGCCAGCAGCTTCACTGCCGGGACAGGGCTCAATGAGCAGTTCTTC.

With regard to this clonotype: This clone may be a read error of a much larger clone one base away. The chain combines TRBV27 with TRBJ1-4; D is unclear. The V gene's germline CDR1 is MNHEY and CDR2 SMNVEV (reference sequence). V lost 4 bases and J lost 8, with 11 bases in between. The length of the CDR3 is 13 residues. The CDR3: CASSYATREKLFF. CDR3 coding DNA: TGTGCCAGCAGTTACGCGACTAGGGAAAAACTGTTTTTT.

In its sample, this clonotype was seen a few times. V is TRBV12-3 or TRBV12-4 and J is TRBJ1-5, with D unresolved. The length of the CDR3 is 15 residues. Trimming removed 1 base at V and 1 base at J, with 8 bases between. CDR3 in amino acids: CASSLVGPSNQPQHF. For the CDR3, the DNA is TGTGCCAGCAGTTTAGTAGGGCCGAGCAATCAGCCCCAGCATTTT.

This clonotype showed up many times. The CDR3 spells CASRLEKGGYGYTF. The CDR3 nucleotides are TGTGCCAGCAGGCTAGAAAAGGGGGGCTATGGCTACACCTTC. J is TRBJ1-2 and V is TRBV6-1; tentatively, D is TRBD1 (6 bases). The CDR3 is made up of 14 amino acids. Germline V gene lookup returns CDR1 MNHNS and CDR2 SASEGT. Trimming took off 6 bases at V and 4 bases at J, with 15 bases between the two ends.

At least ten counts were recorded for this clonotype. The chain employs TRBV20-1 and TRBJ2-7, with no clear D. V lost 2 bases to trimming and J lost 0 bases, with 5 bases between them. CDR3 length equals 12 residues. CDR1 is DFQATT, CDR2 SNEGSKA, per germline (reference sequence). The CDR3 reads CSARSVSYEQYF. CDR3 DNA: TGCAGTGCTAGATCAGTCTCCTACGAGCAGTACTTC.

This clonotype came up many times. The rearrangement uses TRBV5-1 and TRBJ2-7, with D maybe TRBD1 (6 bases). The CDR3 is 13 amino acids. Trimming took 4 bases from V and 0 from J, leaving 8 bases between them. The germline V gene has CDR1 SGHRS and CDR2 YFSETQ. CDR3 loop: CASSTTGSYEQYF. The CDR3 coding sequence is TGCGCCAGCAGCACGACAGGCTCCTACGAGCAGTACTTC.

This clonotype has only a few counts. This rearrangement joins TRBV28 to TRBJ2-5, with TRBD2 identical over 11 bases. V shed 3 bases and J 3 bases; nucleotides not matched to a gene: 6. Per germline, CDR1 MDHEN and CDR2 SYDVKM. This CDR3 spans 16 amino acids. The CDR3 region is CASSFRLAGLEETQYF. CDR3 in DNA: TGTGCCAGCAGTTTCAGACTAGCGGGGTTAGAAGAGACCCAGTACTTC.

The rearrangement links TRBV3-1 to TRBJ2-7; weak D call: TRBD2 (5 bases). Between the trimmed V and J ends, which lost 1 base and 0 bases, there was a span of 10 bases. CDR1 and CDR2 (germline): LGHDT, YNNKEL (reference sequence). The CDR3 has 15 residues. Written as DNA, the CDR3 is TGTGCCAGCAGCCAAGGGACGGGGAGCTCCTACGAGCAGTACTTC. Translating gives CASSQGTGSSYEQYF.

This rearrangement joins TRBV19 to TRBJ2-2; TRBD1 is a possible D gene (5 bases). This CDR3 comprises 13 residues. V was clipped by 5 bases and J by 7 bases, with 11 bases between them. Per the germline V gene, CDR1 is LNHDA and CDR2 is SQIVND (reference sequence). The DNA for the CDR3 is TGTGCCAGTAGTCCCCTTAGGGGCGGGGAGCTGTTTTTT. This codes for CASSPLRGGELFF.

At least ten counts were recorded for this clonotype. The CDR3, as DNA: TGCAGTGCTAGAGGTCCCAGACTAGCGAACAGGGATGAGCAGTTCTTC. It yields the protein CSARGPRLANRDEQFF. This chain uses TRBV20-1 with TRBJ2-1; TRBD2 aligns across 8 bases. The ends lost 1 base at V and 8 bases at J; junction bases unmatched: 13. This CDR3 spans 16 amino acids. Per germline, CDR1 DFQATT and CDR2 SNEGSKA (reference sequence).

DNA of the CDR3: TGTGCCAGCAACAAGGGACACCTCAAGGGTGAGCAGTACTTC. Residues: CASNKGHLKGEQYF. This sequence joins TRBV6-2 or TRBV6-3 and TRBJ2-1; D might be TRBD1 (6 bases). The J call is in doubt because the DNA end fits TRBJ2-7 better. Germline V CDR1 and CDR2: MNHEY, SVGEGT. The CDR3 is 14 amino acids.

V and J are TRBV29-1 and TRBJ2-1; TRBD1 matches at 7 bases. V shed 7 bases, J shed 8 bases, and the junction held 11 bases outside the gene matches. The CDR3 loop spans 13 amino acids. Germline V CDR1 and CDR2: SQVTM, ANQGSEA. DNA of the CDR3: TGCAGCGCCGGACAGGTTGTTAATTATGAGCAGTTCTTC. Translated: CSAGQVVNYEQFF.

This clonotype was counted many times. The chain carries TRBV5-8 and TRBJ1-1; no clear D. Germline CDR1 SGHTS, CDR2 YDEGEE. This CDR3 has 14 residues. Trimming left V 3 bases short and J 2 bases short, with 11 bases between. The CDR3 DNA reads as TGTGCCAGCAGCTCCGGACGGCGAAACACTGAAGCTTTCTTT. This codes for CASSSGRRNTEAFF.

The sample holds a few counts of this clonotype. CDR3 nucleotide sequence: TGTGCCAGCAGTTTAACCCTAGCTAGGGAGCAGTACTTC. Amino acid sequence: CASSLTLAREQYF. The gene calls are TRBV27 and TRBJ2-7, with D perhaps TRBD2 (5 bases). Trimming took 2 bases from V and 7 from J, leaving 12 bases between them. The CDR3 has 13 residues. Germline-derived CDR1 and CDR2 are MNHEY and SMNVEV (reference sequence).

The V call is TRBV14, the J call TRBJ1-5; D gene uncertain. The CDR3 sequence is 13 residues long. V was clipped by 2 bases and J by 0 bases, with 2 bases between them. Germline assignment: CDR1 SGHDN and CDR2 FVKESK. The CDR3 bases are TGTGCCAGCAGCCAACGTAGCAATCAGCCCCAGCATTTT. Translating gives CASSQRSNQPQHF.

This clonotype was recorded a few times. The gene calls are TRBV9 and TRBJ2-1, with TRBD1 matching over 9 bases. The CDR3 loop spans 14 amino acids. V shed 3 bases, J shed 7 bases, and the junction held 5 bases outside the gene matches. Germline CDR1 and CDR2: SGDLS and YYNGEE. The CDR3 is CASSAGTGRNEQFF. CDR3 DNA sequence: TGTGCCAGCAGCGCGGGGACAGGGCGAAATGAGCAGTTCTTC.